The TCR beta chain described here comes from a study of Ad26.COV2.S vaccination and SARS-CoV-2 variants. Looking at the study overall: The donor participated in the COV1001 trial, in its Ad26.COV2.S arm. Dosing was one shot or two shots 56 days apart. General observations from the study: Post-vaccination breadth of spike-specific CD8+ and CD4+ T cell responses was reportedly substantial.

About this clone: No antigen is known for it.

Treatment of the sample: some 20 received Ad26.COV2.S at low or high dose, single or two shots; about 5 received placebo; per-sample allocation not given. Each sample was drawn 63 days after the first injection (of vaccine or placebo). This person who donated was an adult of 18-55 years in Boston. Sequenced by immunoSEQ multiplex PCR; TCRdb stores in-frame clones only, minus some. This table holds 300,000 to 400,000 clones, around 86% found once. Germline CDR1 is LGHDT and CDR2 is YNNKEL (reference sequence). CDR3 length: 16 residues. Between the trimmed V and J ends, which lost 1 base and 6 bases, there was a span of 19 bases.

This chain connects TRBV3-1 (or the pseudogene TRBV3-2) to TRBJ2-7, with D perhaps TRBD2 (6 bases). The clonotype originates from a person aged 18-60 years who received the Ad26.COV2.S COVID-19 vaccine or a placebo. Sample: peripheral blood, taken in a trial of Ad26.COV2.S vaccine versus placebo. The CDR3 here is CASSQGPEGPSGEQYF. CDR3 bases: TGTGCCAGCAGCCAAGGGCCGGAGGGGCCCTCCGGCGAGCAGTACTTC.